A selection of T cell receptor beta chains follows, all from one sample in a study of blood T cell repertoires in COVID-19. Sequencing was performed with immunoSEQ multiplex PCR; in TCRdb, only in-frame clones are kept and a portion is missing. The data contain about 140,000 clones, 88% of them singletons. Material: peripheral blood. These receptors came from a human donor with COVID-19, enrolled during active disease. The donor label of this sample is uncertain. Each CDR3 is given with its conserved first and last residue. D genes are given only for firm matches. A clone size is listed for some rows: how often the clone was seen (once, few, many), or a class if it is expanded.

j_call	cdr3_length	v_call	d_call	clone_size	cdr3_nt	cdr3_aa
TRBJ1-3	17	TRBV28	TRBD1	once	TGTGCCAGCAGTTCCCCGACAGGGATCCCTGGTGGAAACACCATATATTTT	CASSSPTGIPGGNTIYF
TRBJ1-4	11	TRBV29-1	.	.	TGCAGCAGACGACAGGAGAAAAAACTGTTTTTT	CSRRQEKKLFF
TRBJ2-7	14	TRBV24-1	.	.	TGTGCCACCGCGAAGGACAGATTCTTCTACGAGCAGTACTTC	CATAKDRFFYEQYF
TRBJ2-1	17	TRBV5-1	TRBD2	.	TGCGCCAGCAGCCACGGGACTAGCGGGACGTTTGGGAATGAGCAGTTCTTC	CASSHGTSGTFGNEQFF
TRBJ1-4	13	TRBV27	.	.	TGTGCCAGCGCTCGGGAGTATGGTGAAAAACTGTTTTTT	CASAREYGEKLFF
TRBJ1-5	15	TRBV5-5	.	.	TGTGCCAGCAGCCCCCTGGGGGGTAGCAATCAGCCCCAGCATTTT	CASSPLGGSNQPQHF
TRBJ2-7	14	TRBV6-5	.	.	TGTGCCAGCAGTTACTCGTCGGGGATCTACGAGCAGTACTTC	CASSYSSGIYEQYF
TRBJ2-1	15	TRBV28	.	.	TGTGCCAGCGCCTTTCCGAGGGGGGGTCGGAATGAGCAGTTCTTC	CASAFPRGGRNEQFF
TRBJ2-7	17	TRBV19	TRBD1	.	TGTGCCAGTAGTAGCCCCATCCCCGGGACAGCATTATACGAGCAGTACTTC	CASSSPIPGTALYEQYF
TRBJ2-2	16	TRBV25-1	TRBD1	.	TGTGCCAGCAGTGAATGGACAGGGGAAAGCACCGGGGAGCTGTTTTTT	CASSEWTGESTGELFF
TRBJ1-2	12	TRBV12-3/TRBV12-4	TRBD1	.	TGTGCCAGCACCCGGACAGGGGCCGGCTACACCTTC	CASTRTGAGYTF
TRBJ1-2	11	TRBV29-1	.	once	TGCAGCGTGGGGGGGGTTGAGGGCTACACCTTC	CSVGGVEGYTF
TRBJ1-4	14	TRBV6-5	TRBD1	once	TGTGCCAGCAAGGAAGGGACAGGGAATGAAAAACTGTTTTTT	CASKEGTGNEKLFF
TRBJ1-3	15	TRBV6-6	.	.	TGTGCCAGCAGTGGTCGAGGAGGTGGCGAAAACACCATATATTTT	CASSGRGGGENTIYF
TRBJ1-3	16	TRBV28	.	.	TGTGCCAGCAGTCTCGACCTGGACATCTCTGGAAACACCATATATTTT	CASSLDLDISGNTIYF
TRBJ1-5	15	TRBV19	TRBD1	.	TGTGCCAGTAGTATAGGACAGGGGTTGAGTCAGCCCCAGCATTTT	CASSIGQGLSQPQHF
TRBJ2-7	14	TRBV19	.	.	TGTGCCAGTAGTATCCGGGGGAGCTCCTACGAGCAGTACTTC	CASSIRGSSYEQYF
TRBJ2-2	17	TRBV7-2	TRBD1	once	TGTGCCAGCAGCTTACTAGGGCAGGGGGTAAACACCGGGGAGCTGTTTTTT	CASSLLGQGVNTGELFF
TRBJ1-5	14	TRBV6-5	TRBD1	.	TGTGCCAGCAGGACAGGGGCCGAGAATCAGCCCCAGCATTTT	CASRTGAENQPQHF
TRBJ2-3	15	TRBV7-7	TRBD1	.	TGTGCTAGCAGCTTAGACCGGGACAGGGGGTCTGTGCAGTATTTT	CASSLDRDRGSVQYF
TRBJ1-1	15	TRBV27	.	.	TGTGCCAGCAGTTTACTAAGGTTATCGGGCACTGAAGCTTTCTTT	CASSLLRLSGTEAFF
TRBJ1-6	13	TRBV28	.	.	TGTGCCAGCAGTTCCGACAGGAGTTCACCCCTCCACTTT	CASSSDRSSPLHF
TRBJ1-4	16	TRBV3-1/TRBV3-2	.	.	TGTGCCAGCAGCCAAGAATCAGGGGCGTCTAATGAAAAACTGTTTTTT	CASSQESGASNEKLFF
TRBJ2-3	16	TRBV19	.	.	TGTGCCAGTAGTATAGACGTGACTCCCTTGGCAGATACGCAGTATTTT	CASSIDVTPLADTQYF
TRBJ2-7	13	TRBV30	.	.	TGTGCCTGGAGTATAGGGGTCACCTACGAGCAGTACTTC	CAWSIGVTYEQYF
TRBJ2-1	16	TRBV19	TRBD2	.	TGTGCCAGTAGTGGGGATTTAGCGGGAGGGCCGAATGAGCAGTTCTTC	CASSGDLAGGPNEQFF
TRBJ1-3	15	TRBV6-5	TRBD1	.	TGTGCCAGCAAGAGCCCTGACAGGGCAGGAAACACCATATATTTT	CASKSPDRAGNTIYF
TRBJ1-2	11	TRBV30	TRBD1	.	TGTGCTTCCGGGACAGGGGTTGGCTACACCTTC	CASGTGVGYTF
TRBJ1-2	13	TRBV12-3/TRBV12-4	.	.	TGTGCCAGCAGTTTTAAAGGGGCCTATGGCTACACCTTC	CASSFKGAYGYTF
TRBJ1-2	16	TRBV5-5	TRBD1	.	TGTGCCAGCAGCTTGGGATACAGGGGAGTGAGCTATGGCTACACCTTC	CASSLGYRGVSYGYTF
TRBJ1-1	17	TRBV5-8	.	.	TGTGCCAGCAGCTCCCCCAGGGGAGCCCTCATGAACACTGAAGCTTTCTTT	CASSSPRGALMNTEAFF
TRBJ2-5	11	TRBV20-1	.	.	TGCAGTGCTAGGGCTCTGGAGACCCAGTACTTC	CSARALETQYF
TRBJ1-3	17	TRBV11-2	.	.	TGTGCCAGCAGCTTAGATGATGTTAGGGGGTCTGGAAACACCATATATTTT	CASSLDDVRGSGNTIYF
TRBJ2-5	11	TRBV11-1	.	.	TGTGCCAGCAGCCTCCGGGAGACCCAGTACTTC	CASSLRETQYF
TRBJ2-7	15	TRBV7-9	TRBD2	few	TGTGCCAGCACCCAAGGGCTAGCGGGGACCTACGAGCAGTACTTC	CASTQGLAGTYEQYF
TRBJ2-5	13	TRBV12-3/TRBV12-4	.	.	TGTGCCAGCAGTTTGTTTAGCTATGAGACCCAGTACTTC	CASSLFSYETQYF
TRBJ2-1	16	TRBV5-1	TRBD2	.	TGCGCCAGCAGCTTGGCAGGGAGGGTGGTAGGGAATGAGCAGTTCTTC	CASSLAGRVVGNEQFF
TRBJ1-2	14	TRBV6-5	TRBD1	.	TGTGCCAGCAGTTACTCCGGGACAGGGGTCGGCTACACCTTC	CASSYSGTGVGYTF
TRBJ1-5	15	TRBV6-5	.	.	TGTGCCAGCAGCTCCATCGGGGGAAGCAATCAGCCCCAGCATTTT	CASSSIGGSNQPQHF
TRBJ1-1	13	TRBV18	.	.	TGTGCCAGCACCCCAGCGGGAAACACTGAAGCTTTCTTT	CASTPAGNTEAFF
TRBJ2-7	15	TRBV2	TRBD2	.	TGTGCCAGCAGTGTTAGCGGGAGGGCTGCCTACGAGCAGTACTTC	CASSVSGRAAYEQYF
TRBJ2-2	15	TRBV5-1	TRBD2	.	TGCGCCAGCAGCTTCCTTGCGGGGGTACCCGGGGAGCTGTTTTTT	CASSFLAGVPGELFF
TRBJ1-3	15	TRBV5-1	TRBD1	once	TGCGCCAGCAGCTTGACAGGGGAGTCTGGAAACACCATATATTTT	CASSLTGESGNTIYF
TRBJ1-2	13	TRBV3-1/TRBV3-2	.	.	TGTGCCAGCAGCCAACAGGGAACAGATGGCTACACCTTC	CASSQQGTDGYTF
TRBJ2-3	13	TRBV19	.	.	TGTGCCAGTAGTCTAAACAGGGTAGATACGCAGTATTTT	CASSLNRVDTQYF
TRBJ1-4	15	TRBV11-2	.	.	TGTGCCAGCAGGCGAACAGGGCGCATTAATGAAAAACTGTTTTTT	CASRRTGRINEKLFF
TRBJ2-7	13	TRBV7-9	.	.	TGTGCCAGCAGCCCCGACTCCTCCTACGAGCAGTACTTC	CASSPDSSYEQYF
TRBJ1-1	13	TRBV5-1	TRBD1	.	TGCGCCAGCAGCTTCGGGACAGGCACTGAAGCTTTCTTT	CASSFGTGTEAFF
TRBJ1-6	16	TRBV9	.	.	TGTGCCAGCAGCGCCGGCAGGCGAGGGATGAATTCACCCCTCCACTTT	CASSAGRRGMNSPLHF
TRBJ1-4	15	TRBV4-1	.	.	TGCGCCAGCAGCCCTAGGGGCAGTTGGGATGAAAAACTGTTTTTT	CASSPRGSWDEKLFF
TRBJ2-7	12	TRBV6-5	TRBD1	.	TGTGCCAGCAGGGACAGGGACTACGAGCAGTACTTC	CASRDRDYEQYF
TRBJ2-7	12	TRBV12-3/TRBV12-4	TRBD2	.	TGTGCCAGCAGTTTCCGGCGGGAGGAGCAGTACTTC	CASSFRREEQYF
TRBJ1-1	12	TRBV6-5	.	.	TGTGCCAGCAGGACAGGAATTACTGAAGCTTTCTTT	CASRTGITEAFF
TRBJ1-2	14	TRBV5-1	.	.	TGCGCCAGCAGCTTGCGGGATCTTCGCGATGGCTACACCTTC	CASSLRDLRDGYTF
TRBJ2-2	17	TRBV5-8	.	.	TGTGCCAGCACCCCCGGCCGGGGGAGTTGGGACACCGGGGAGCTGTTTTTT	CASTPGRGSWDTGELFF
TRBJ1-2	14	TRBV9	.	.	TGTGCCAGCAGCGTAGTCGACAGCCTCTATGGCTACACCTTC	CASSVVDSLYGYTF
TRBJ1-6	14	TRBV19	.	.	TGTGCCAGTAGTCCACAGACAGCGAATTCACCCCTCCACTTT	CASSPQTANSPLHF